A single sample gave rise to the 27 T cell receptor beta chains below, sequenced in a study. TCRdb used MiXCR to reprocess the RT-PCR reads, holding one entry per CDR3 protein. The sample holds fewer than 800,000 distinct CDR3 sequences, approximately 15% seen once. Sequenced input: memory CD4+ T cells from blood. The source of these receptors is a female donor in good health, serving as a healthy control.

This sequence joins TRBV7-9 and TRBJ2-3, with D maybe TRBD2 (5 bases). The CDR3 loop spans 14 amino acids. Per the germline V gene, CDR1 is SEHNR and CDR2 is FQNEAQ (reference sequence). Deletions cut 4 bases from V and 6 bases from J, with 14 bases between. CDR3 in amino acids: CASSSGIASDTQYF. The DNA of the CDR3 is TGTGCCAGCAGCTCCGGGATAGCTTCTGATACGCAGTATTTT.

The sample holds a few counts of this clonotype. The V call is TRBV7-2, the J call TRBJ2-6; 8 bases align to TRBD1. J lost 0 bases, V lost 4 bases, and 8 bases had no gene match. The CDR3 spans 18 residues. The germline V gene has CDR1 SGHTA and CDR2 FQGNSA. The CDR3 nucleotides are TGTGCCAGCAGCTCCCTGACAGGGGACACCTCTGGGGCCAACGTCCTGACTTTC. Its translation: CASSSLTGDTSGANVLTF.

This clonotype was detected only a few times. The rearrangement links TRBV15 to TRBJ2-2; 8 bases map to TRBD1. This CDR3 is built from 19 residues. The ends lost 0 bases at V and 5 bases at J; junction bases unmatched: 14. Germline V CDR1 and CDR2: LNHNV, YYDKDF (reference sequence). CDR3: CATSRDLGRGRVRTGELFF. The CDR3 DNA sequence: TGTGCCACCAGCAGAGATCTGGGCAGGGGGCGCGTTAGGACCGGGGAGCTGTTTTTT.

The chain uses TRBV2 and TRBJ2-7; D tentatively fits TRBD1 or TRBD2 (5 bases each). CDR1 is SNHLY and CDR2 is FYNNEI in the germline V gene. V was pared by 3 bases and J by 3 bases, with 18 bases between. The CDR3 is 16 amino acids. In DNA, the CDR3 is TGTGCCAGCAGTGACACCGGGACGGGGAAGGACTACGAGCAGTACTTC. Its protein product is CASSDTGTGKDYEQYF.

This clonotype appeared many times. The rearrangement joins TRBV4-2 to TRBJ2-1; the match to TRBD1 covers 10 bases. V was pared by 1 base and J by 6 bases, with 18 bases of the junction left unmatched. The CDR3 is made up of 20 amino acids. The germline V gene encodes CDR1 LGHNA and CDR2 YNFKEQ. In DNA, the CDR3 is TGTGCCAGCAGCCAAGGACGGATCTCACCGACAGGGGGCACGATCAATGAGCAGTTCTTC. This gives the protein CASSQGRISPTGGTINEQFF.

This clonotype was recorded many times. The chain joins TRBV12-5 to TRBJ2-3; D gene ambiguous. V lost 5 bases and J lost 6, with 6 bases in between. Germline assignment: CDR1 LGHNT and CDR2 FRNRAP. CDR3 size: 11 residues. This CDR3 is CASGADDTQYF. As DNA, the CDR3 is TGTGCTAGTGGTGCGGATGATACGCAGTATTTT.

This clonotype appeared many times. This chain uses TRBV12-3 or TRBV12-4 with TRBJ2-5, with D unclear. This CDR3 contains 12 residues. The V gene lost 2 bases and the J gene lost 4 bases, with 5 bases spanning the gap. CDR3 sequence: CASSLRLETQYF. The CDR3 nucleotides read TGTGCCAGCAGTTTAAGGTTAGAGACCCAGTACTTC.

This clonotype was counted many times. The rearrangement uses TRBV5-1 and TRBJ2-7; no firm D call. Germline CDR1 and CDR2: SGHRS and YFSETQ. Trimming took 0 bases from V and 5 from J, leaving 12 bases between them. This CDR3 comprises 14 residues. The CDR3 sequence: CASSLAETLHEQYF. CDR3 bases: TGCGCCAGCAGCTTGGCCGAGACTCTCCACGAGCAGTACTTC.

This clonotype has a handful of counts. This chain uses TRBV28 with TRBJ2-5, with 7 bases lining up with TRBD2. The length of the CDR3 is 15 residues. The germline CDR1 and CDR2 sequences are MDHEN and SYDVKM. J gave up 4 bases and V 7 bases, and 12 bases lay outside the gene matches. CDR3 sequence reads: CASTRAGSNLETQYF. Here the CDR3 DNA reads TGTGCCAGCACTCGAGCGGGATCAAACCTAGAGACCCAGTACTTC.

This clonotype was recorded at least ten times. CDR3 nucleotides: TGTGCCAGCAGCGGACTAGCGGGAGTCGGCACAGATACGCAGTATTTT. Its protein product is CASSGLAGVGTDTQYF. This chain connects TRBV2 to TRBJ2-3, with 13 bases lining up with TRBD2. The germline V gene encodes CDR1 SNHLY and CDR2 FYNNEI. The junction had 4 bases not matched to a gene; V was cut back by 6 bases and J by 1 base. The CDR3 runs to 16 residues.

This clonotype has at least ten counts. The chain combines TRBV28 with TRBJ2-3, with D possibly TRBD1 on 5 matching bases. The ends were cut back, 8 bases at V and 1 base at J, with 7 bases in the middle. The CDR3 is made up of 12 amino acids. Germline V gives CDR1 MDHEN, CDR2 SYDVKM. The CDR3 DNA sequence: TGTGCCAGCGGGGCAGGCACAGATACGCAGTATTTT. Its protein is CASGAGTDTQYF.

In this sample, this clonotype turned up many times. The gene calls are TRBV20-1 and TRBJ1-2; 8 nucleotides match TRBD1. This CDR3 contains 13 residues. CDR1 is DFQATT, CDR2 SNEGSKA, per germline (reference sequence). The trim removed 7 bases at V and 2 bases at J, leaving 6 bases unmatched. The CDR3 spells CSGRTGWNYGYTF. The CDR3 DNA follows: TGCAGTGGCAGGACAGGGTGGAACTATGGCTACACCTTC.

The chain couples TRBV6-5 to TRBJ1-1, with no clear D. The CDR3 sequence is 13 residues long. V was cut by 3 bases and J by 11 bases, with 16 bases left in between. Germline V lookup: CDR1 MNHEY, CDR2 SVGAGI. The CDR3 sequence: CASSYSGPGSAFF. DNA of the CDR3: TGTGCCAGCAGTTATTCCGGACCAGGCAGCGCTTTCTTT.

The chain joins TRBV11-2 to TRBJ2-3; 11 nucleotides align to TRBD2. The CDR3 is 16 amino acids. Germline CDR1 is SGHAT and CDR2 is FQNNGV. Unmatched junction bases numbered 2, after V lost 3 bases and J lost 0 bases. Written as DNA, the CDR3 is TGTGCCAGCAGCTTCACTAGCGGGGGAAGCACAGATACGCAGTATTTT. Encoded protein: CASSFTSGGSTDTQYF.

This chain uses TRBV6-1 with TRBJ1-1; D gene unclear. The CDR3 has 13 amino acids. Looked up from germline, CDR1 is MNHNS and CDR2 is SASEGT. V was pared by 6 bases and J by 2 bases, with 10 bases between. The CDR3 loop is CASRVLVNTEAFF. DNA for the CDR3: TGTGCCAGCAGGGTCCTAGTTAACACTGAAGCTTTCTTT.

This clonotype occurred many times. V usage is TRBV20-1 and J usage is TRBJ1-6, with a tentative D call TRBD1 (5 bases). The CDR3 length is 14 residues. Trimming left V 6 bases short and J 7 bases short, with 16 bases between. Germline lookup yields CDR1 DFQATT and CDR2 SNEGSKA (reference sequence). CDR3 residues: CSAPGRQKNSPLHF. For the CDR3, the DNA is TGCAGTGCACCCGGGAGACAGAAGAATTCACCCCTCCACTTT.

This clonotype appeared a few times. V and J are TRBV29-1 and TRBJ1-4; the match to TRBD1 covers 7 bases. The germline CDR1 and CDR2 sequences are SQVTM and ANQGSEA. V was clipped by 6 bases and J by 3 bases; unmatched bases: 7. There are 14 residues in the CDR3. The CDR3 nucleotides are TGCAGCGTAGATTCAGGGGGGGCTAATGAAAAACTGTTTTTT. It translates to CSVDSGGANEKLFF. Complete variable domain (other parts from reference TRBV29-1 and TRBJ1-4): SAVISQKPSRDICQRGTSLTIQCQVDSQVTMMFWYRQQPGQSLTLIATANQGSEATYESGFVIDKFPISRPNLTFSTLTVSNMSPEDSSIYLCSVDSGGANEKLFFGSGTQLSVL.

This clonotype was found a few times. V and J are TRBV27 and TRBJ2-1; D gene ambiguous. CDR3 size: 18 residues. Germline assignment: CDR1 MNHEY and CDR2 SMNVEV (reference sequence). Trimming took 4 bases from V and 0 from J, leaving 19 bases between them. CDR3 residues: CASSSQPWTLSSYNEQFF. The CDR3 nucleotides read TGTGCCAGCAGTTCTCAACCGTGGACGTTGAGCTCCTACAATGAGCAGTTCTTC.

The CDR3, as DNA: TGTGCCTGGAGTGTTAGGGGCCGTAATGAAAAACTGTTTTTT. Its translation: CAWSVRGRNEKLFF. V usage is TRBV30 and J usage is TRBJ1-4; D possibly corresponds to TRBD1 (5 bases). V was clipped by 0 bases and J by 4 bases, with 9 bases between them. Germline CDR1 is GTSNPN and CDR2 is SVGIG (reference sequence). This CDR3 comprises 14 residues.

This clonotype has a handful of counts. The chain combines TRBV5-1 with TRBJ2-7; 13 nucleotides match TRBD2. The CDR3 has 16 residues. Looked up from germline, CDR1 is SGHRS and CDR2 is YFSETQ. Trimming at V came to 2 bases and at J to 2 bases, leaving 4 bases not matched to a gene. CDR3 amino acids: CASSFGTSGTTYEQYF. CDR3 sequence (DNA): TGCGCCAGCAGCTTCGGGACTAGCGGGACAACCTACGAGCAGTACTTC.

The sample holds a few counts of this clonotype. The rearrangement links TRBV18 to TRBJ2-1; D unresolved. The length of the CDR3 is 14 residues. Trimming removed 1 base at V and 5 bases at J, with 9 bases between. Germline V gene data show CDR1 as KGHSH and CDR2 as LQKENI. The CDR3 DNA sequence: TGTGCCAGCTCACCACTTTCACTTCACAATGAGCAGTTCTTC. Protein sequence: CASSPLSLHNEQFF.

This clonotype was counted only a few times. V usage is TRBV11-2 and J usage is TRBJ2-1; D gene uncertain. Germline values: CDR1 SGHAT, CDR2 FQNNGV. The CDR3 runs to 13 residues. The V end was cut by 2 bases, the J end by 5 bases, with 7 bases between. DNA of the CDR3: TGTGCCAGCAGCTTAAGCACTAACAATGAGCAGTTCTTC. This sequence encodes CASSLSTNNEQFF.

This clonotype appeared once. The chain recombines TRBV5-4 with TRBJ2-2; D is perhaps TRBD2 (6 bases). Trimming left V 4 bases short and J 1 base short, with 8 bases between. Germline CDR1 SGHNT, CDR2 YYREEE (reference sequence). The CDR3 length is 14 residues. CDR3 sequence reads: CASSNGRNTGELFF. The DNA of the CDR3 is TGTGCCAGCAGCAACGGGAGGAACACCGGGGAGCTGTTTTTT. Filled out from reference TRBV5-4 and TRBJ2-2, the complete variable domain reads ETGVTQSPTHLIKTRGQQVTLRCSSQSGHNTVSWYQQALGQGPQFIFQYYREEENGRGNFPPRFSGLQFPNYSSELNVNALELDDSALYLCASSNGRNTGELFFGEGSRLTVL.

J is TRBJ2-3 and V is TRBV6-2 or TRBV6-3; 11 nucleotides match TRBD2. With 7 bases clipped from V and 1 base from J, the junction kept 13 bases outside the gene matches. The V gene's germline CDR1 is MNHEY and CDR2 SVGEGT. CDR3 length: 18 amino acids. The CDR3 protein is CASTPAGLAGGRTDTQYF. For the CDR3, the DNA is TGTGCCAGCACCCCCGCCGGGCTAGCGGGGGGCCGCACAGATACGCAGTATTTT.

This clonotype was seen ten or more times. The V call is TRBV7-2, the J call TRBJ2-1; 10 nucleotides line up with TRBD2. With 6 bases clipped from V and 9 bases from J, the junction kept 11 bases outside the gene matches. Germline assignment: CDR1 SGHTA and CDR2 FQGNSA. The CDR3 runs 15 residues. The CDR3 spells CASRQSSGSFSEQFF. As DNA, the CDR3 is TGTGCCAGCAGACAATCTAGCGGGAGTTTTAGTGAGCAGTTCTTC.

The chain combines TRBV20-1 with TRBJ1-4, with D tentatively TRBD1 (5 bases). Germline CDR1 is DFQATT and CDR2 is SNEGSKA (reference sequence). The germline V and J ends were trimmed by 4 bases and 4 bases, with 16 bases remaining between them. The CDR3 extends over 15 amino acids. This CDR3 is CSATDTGTGNEKLFF. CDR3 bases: TGCAGTGCTACAGATACCGGGACTGGTAATGAAAAACTGTTTTTT.

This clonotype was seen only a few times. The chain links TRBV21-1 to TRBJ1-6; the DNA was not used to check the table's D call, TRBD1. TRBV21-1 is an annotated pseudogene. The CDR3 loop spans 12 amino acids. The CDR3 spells CASRTGHSPLHF. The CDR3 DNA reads TGTGCCAGCAGGACAGGGCACTCACCCCTCCACTTT.